The 2 T cell receptor beta chains listed next were all sequenced from one sample in a study of blood T cell repertoires in COVID-19. The table came from immunoSEQ multiplex PCR; TCRdb's copy has only in-frame clones and leaves some out. Here the sample spans approximately 97,000 clones, around 90% being singletons. Sequencing was carried out using peripheral blood. Receptors originate from a woman between 50 and 59 years old with COVID-19, enrolled during active disease.

This clone has only one observation. V usage is TRBV19 and J usage is TRBJ2-5, with TRBD2 matching 11 bases. Germline assignment: CDR1 LNHDA and CDR2 SQIVND (reference sequence). Trimming at V came to 3 bases and at J to 1 base, leaving 13 bases not matched to a gene. The CDR3 has 19 residues. CDR3 in DNA: TGTGCCAGTAGTATCTATCCCACCGGACTAGCGGGCCTCCAAGAGACCCAGTACTTC. Its translation is CASSIYPTGLAGLQETQYF.

This chain connects TRBV28 to TRBJ2-7, with 7 nucleotides matching TRBD1. Germline values: CDR1 MDHEN, CDR2 SYDVKM. With 7 bases clipped from V and 0 bases from J, the junction kept 6 bases outside the gene matches. This CDR3 comprises 14 residues. The CDR3 region is CASIPRGYSYEQYF. In DNA form, the CDR3 reads TGTGCCAGCATCCCCAGGGGGTACTCCTACGAGCAGTACTTC. Variable domain in full (rest from reference TRBV28 and TRBJ2-7): DVKVTQSSRYLVKRTGEKVFLECVQDMDHENMFWYRQDPGLGLRLIYFSYDVKMKEKGDIPEGYSVSREKKERFSLILESASTNQTSMYLCASIPRGYSYEQYFGPGTRLTVT.